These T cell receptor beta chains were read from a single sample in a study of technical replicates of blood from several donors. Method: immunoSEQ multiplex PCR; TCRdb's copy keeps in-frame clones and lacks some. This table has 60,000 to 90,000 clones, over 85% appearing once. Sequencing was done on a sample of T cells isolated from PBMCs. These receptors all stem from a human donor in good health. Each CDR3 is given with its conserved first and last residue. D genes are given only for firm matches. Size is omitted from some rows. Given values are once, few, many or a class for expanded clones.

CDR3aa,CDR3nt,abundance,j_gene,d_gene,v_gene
CASSIQGGYEKLFF,TGCGCCAGCAGCATACAGGGAGGGTATGAAAAACTGTTTTTT,once,TRBJ1-4,-,TRBV5-1
CVCGSAGELFF,TGTGTTTGCGGGAGTGCCGGGGAGCTGTTTTTT,once,TRBJ2-2,TRBD2,TRBV19
CASSLPGLAGEVYEQYF,TGTGCCAGCAGCCTACCGGGACTAGCGGGAGAGGTTTACGAGCAGTACTTC,once,TRBJ2-7,TRBD2,TRBV9
CASSIIGVSSNQPQHF,TGTGCCAGTAGTATAATCGGGGTTAGCAGCAATCAGCCCCAGCATTTT,-,TRBJ1-5,-,TRBV19
CASSYSLVYNEQFF,TGTGCCAGCAGTTACTCCCTCGTATACAATGAGCAGTTCTTC,-,TRBJ2-1,-,TRBV6-6
CASRTGPGDEQFF,TGTGCCAGCAGGACAGGCCCCGGGGATGAGCAGTTCTTC,-,TRBJ2-1,-,TRBV6-6
CASSADRVNEQFF,TGTGCCAGCAGCGCGGACAGGGTCAATGAGCAGTTCTTC,-,TRBJ2-1,TRBD1,TRBV9
CASSSRRTSPYADTQYF,TGTGCCAGCAGCTCCCGACGGACTAGCCCATATGCAGATACGCAGTATTTT,-,TRBJ2-3,TRBD2,TRBV7-2
CASSRTSGAAYEQYF,TGCGCCAGCAGCCGAACTAGCGGGGCGGCCTACGAGCAGTACTTC,-,TRBJ2-7,TRBD2,TRBV4-1
CAWSAQLAGGGEQYF,TGTGCCTGGAGTGCCCAGCTAGCGGGAGGAGGGGAGCAGTACTTC,-,TRBJ2-7,TRBD2,TRBV30
CASSLGQGTYEQYF,TGTGCCAGCAGCTTGGGACAGGGTACCTACGAGCAGTACTTC,-,TRBJ2-7,TRBD1,TRBV7-6
CASSQSAAGSSYEQYF,TGTGCCAGCAGCCAGTCTGCGGCGGGGAGCTCCTACGAGCAGTACTTC,-,TRBJ2-7,-,TRBV2
CASSRAGGTEAFF,TGTGCCAGCAGCCGGGCGGGCGGCACTGAAGCTTTCTTT,few,TRBJ1-1,-,TRBV7-9
CASSFLASYGYTF,TGTGCCAGCAGTTTCTTGGCTTCCTATGGCTACACCTTC,-,TRBJ1-2,-,TRBV27
CASSQGNQPQHF,TGTGCCAGCAGCCAGGGGAATCAGCCCCAGCATTTT,-,TRBJ1-5,-,TRBV2
CASSLAPTGRNTEAFF,TGTGCCAGCAGCTTGGCTCCAACAGGTCGGAACACTGAAGCTTTCTTT,-,TRBJ1-1,-,TRBV5-5
CSVEYGTSGDEQYF,TGCAGCGTTGAATATGGGACTAGCGGGGACGAGCAGTACTTC,-,TRBJ2-7,TRBD2,TRBV29-1
CASSLAGSDTQYF,TGTGCCAGCAGCTTGGCCGGGTCAGATACGCAGTATTTT,once,TRBJ2-3,-,TRBV5-4
CASSGRDRGRVNEQFF,TGTGCCAGCAGCGGCCGGGACAGGGGTAGAGTCAATGAGCAGTTCTTC,-,TRBJ2-1,TRBD1,TRBV7-2
CASSLVAGELFF,TGTGCCAGCAGCTTGGTCGCCGGGGAGCTGTTTTTT,-,TRBJ2-2,-,TRBV5-6
CASSLSGGQETQYF,TGCGCCAGCAGCTTGTCAGGGGGTCAAGAGACCCAGTACTTC,-,TRBJ2-5,TRBD1,TRBV5-1
CASSPGQLVPDSQPQHF,TGTGCCAGCAGTCCGGGACAGTTAGTCCCGGATAGTCAGCCCCAGCATTTT,-,TRBJ1-5,TRBD1,TRBV27
CASSIGLAGAYEQYF,TGTGCCAGCAGCATAGGACTAGCGGGAGCATACGAGCAGTACTTC,-,TRBJ2-7,TRBD2,TRBV9
CVRSSPVGLAGDEQFF,TGTGTCAGAAGCTCCCCGGTTGGTCTAGCGGGAGATGAGCAGTTCTTC,-,TRBJ2-1,-,TRBV7-5
CASSLTTMNTEAFF,TGTGCCAGCAGCTTGACTACCATGAACACTGAAGCTTTCTTT,-,TRBJ1-1,-,TRBV5-4
CAVETGAVGETQYF,TGTGCCGTAGAGACAGGGGCAGTTGGAGAGACCCAGTACTTC,-,TRBJ2-5,TRBD1,TRBV2
CASSQKVSGMSSNEQFF,TGCGCCAGCAGCCAAAAAGTAAGCGGGATGAGTAGCAATGAGCAGTTCTTC,-,TRBJ2-1,TRBD2,TRBV4-3
CASSVNRVGTEAFF,TGTGCCAGCAGCGTGAACAGGGTAGGCACTGAAGCTTTCTTT,-,TRBJ1-1,-,TRBV9
CASSRGQRNYGYTF,TGTGCCAGCAGCCGGGGACAGAGAAACTATGGCTACACCTTC,-,TRBJ1-2,TRBD1,TRBV6-5